The 14 T cell receptor beta chains given below trace back to one sample, sequenced in a study of T-cell memory formation after mild COVID-19. One entry per CDR3 protein, called by TCRdb with MiXCR from the 5' RACE reads. The sample contains roughly 200,000 distinct CDR3 sequences, around 20% of which appear only once. Sequenced material: PBMCs or a T cell subset sorted from them (not recorded which). The receptors were sampled from an adult woman who had mild COVID-19 (a few samples of this study predate the infection). Cell type and time point are not known.

The chain has TRBV5-1 and TRBJ2-7; the D gene is possibly TRBD2 (5 bases). The CDR3 runs 13 residues. V dropped 4 bases and J dropped 0 bases, with 8 bases sitting between them. Per germline, CDR1 SGHRS and CDR2 YFSETQ. The CDR3 loop reads CASSREPSYEQYF. The CDR3 nucleotides read TGCGCCAGCAGCCGGGAACCCTCCTACGAGCAGTACTTC.

The rearrangement uses TRBV24-1 and TRBJ1-1, with D perhaps TRBD1 (6 bases). The V end was cut by 7 bases, the J end by 8 bases, with 10 bases between. The CDR3 runs 11 residues. Germline CDR1 reads KGHDR; CDR2 reads SFDVKD. The CDR3 DNA reads as TGTGCCACCAGCCTCAGGGGAGAAGCTTTCTTT. This translates into CATSLRGEAFF.

The chain uses TRBV12-3 or TRBV12-4 and TRBJ2-5; D unresolved. This CDR3 is 12 amino acids long. V lost 5 bases to trimming and J lost 5 bases, with 9 bases between them. This CDR3 reads CASSKEGETQYF. DNA for the CDR3: TGTGCCAGCAGTAAAGAAGGGGAGACCCAGTACTTC.

This clonotype has a handful of counts. The chain carries TRBV4-1 and TRBJ2-4; D gene ambiguous. The V and J ends lost 2 bases and 1 base respectively, with 6 bases between them. The CDR3 length is 14 residues. The germline V gene encodes CDR1 MGHRA and CDR2 YSYEKL. The CDR3 DNA follows: TGCGCCAGCAGCCAACTCGGGGCCAAAAACATTCAGTACTTC. Its protein product is CASSQLGAKNIQYF.

This sequence joins TRBV10-3 and TRBJ2-5; 7 bases line up with TRBD2. Germline CDR1 is ENHRY and CDR2 is SYGVKD. CDR3 size: 14 residues. Losses at the gene ends were 6 bases for V and 2 bases for J; bases not matched to a gene: 6. The CDR3 reads CAIRKSSGQETQYF. Written as DNA, the CDR3 is TGTGCCATCAGAAAATCTAGCGGTCAAGAGACCCAGTACTTC.

In DNA form, the CDR3 reads TGCAGTGCTAGTTTCAGGGTGCCTGAAGCTTTCTTT. Protein: CSASFRVPEAFF. The rearrangement links TRBV20-1 to TRBJ1-1, with D tentatively TRBD1 (5 bases). V lost 3 bases and J lost 6, with 11 bases in between. This CDR3 is 12 amino acids long. The germline V gene encodes CDR1 DFQATT and CDR2 SNEGSKA (reference sequence).

The chain uses TRBV30 and TRBJ1-1; D gene ambiguous. Germline CDR1 is GTSNPN and CDR2 is SVGIG (reference sequence). The length of the CDR3 is 13 residues. V lost 0 bases, J lost 5 bases, and 10 bases lay in between. The CDR3 loop is CAWSVQAKTEAFF. CDR3 nucleotide sequence: TGTGCCTGGAGTGTTCAGGCCAAGACTGAAGCTTTCTTT.

This chain links TRBV7-9 with TRBJ1-2, with D maybe TRBD1 (5 bases). There are 15 residues in the CDR3. With 5 bases removed from V and 2 bases from J, the gap between germline ends came to 15 bases. Germline lookup yields CDR1 SEHNR and CDR2 FQNEAQ (reference sequence). CDR3 region: CASSPPGGGNYGYTF. DNA for the CDR3: TGTGCCAGCAGCCCTCCGGGGGGAGGCAACTATGGCTACACCTTC.

In this sample, this clonotype turned up a few times. V is TRBV6-2 or TRBV6-3 and J is TRBJ2-7, with unresolved D. The CDR3 runs 16 residues. The germline gives CDR1 MNHEY, CDR2 SVGEGT. Trimming took off 2 bases at V and 3 bases at J, with 17 bases between the two ends. CDR3 DNA: TGTGCCAGCAGTTACGGCCCCCTAGAGCTACTCTACGAGCAGTACTTC. It encodes CASSYGPLELLYEQYF.

This clonotype has ten or more counts. V is TRBV7-9 and J is TRBJ2-3; 7 nucleotides match TRBD2. Germline CDR1 is SEHNR and CDR2 is FQNEAQ (reference sequence). V was clipped by 7 bases and J by 2 bases; unmatched bases: 6. The CDR3 is made up of 14 amino acids. Here the CDR3 DNA reads TGTGCCAGCACCCACGGGGGGTCCACAGATACGCAGTATTTT. Amino acid sequence: CASTHGGSTDTQYF. Together with reference TRBV7-9 and TRBJ2-3, the CDR3 gives the full variable domain: DTGVSQNPRHKITKRGQNVTFRCDPISEHNRLYWYRQTLGQGPEFLTYFQNEAQLEKSRLLSDRFSAERPKGSFSTLEIQRTEQGDSAMYLCASTHGGSTDTQYFGPGTRLTVL.

The rearrangement links TRBV21-1 to TRBJ1-2. TRBV21-1 is reported as a pseudogene. The length of the CDR3 is 11 residues. The CDR3 reads CASSTQNGYTF. The CDR3, as DNA: TGTGCCAGCAGCACACAGAATGGCTACACCTTC.

The chain's CDR3 is CASSQVRSTDTQYF. The DNA of the CDR3 is TGCGCCAGCAGCCAAGTGCGCAGCACAGATACGCAGTATTTT. V gene TRBV4-1 combines with J gene TRBJ2-3; D ambiguous. Germline values: CDR1 MGHRA, CDR2 YSYEKL. CDR3 length: 14 amino acids. Between the trimmed V and J ends, which lost 1 base and 0 bases, there was a span of 5 bases.

This clonotype was found many times. The CDR3 protein is CASSYSGRALTGELFF. In DNA form, the CDR3 reads TGTGCCAGCAGTTACTCTGGCAGGGCCCTCACCGGGGAGCTGTTTTTT. The chain links TRBV6-5 to TRBJ2-2, with D possibly matching TRBD1 (5 bases). Germline V gene data show CDR1 as MNHEY and CDR2 as SVGAGI. The V gene lost 0 bases and the J gene lost 4 bases, with 12 bases spanning the gap. There are 16 residues in the CDR3.

The sample holds a few counts of this clonotype. V gene TRBV15 combines with J gene TRBJ2-3; 7 positions agree with TRBD2. With V trimmed by 1 base and J by 10 bases, 8 bases remained unmatched. Germline loops: CDR1 LNHNV, CDR2 YYDKDF (reference sequence). This CDR3 region has 14 residues. Written as DNA, the CDR3 is TGTGCCACCAGCAGAGGGTCGGCGGGAGTTCCGCAGTATTTT. Its translation: CATSRGSAGVPQYF.